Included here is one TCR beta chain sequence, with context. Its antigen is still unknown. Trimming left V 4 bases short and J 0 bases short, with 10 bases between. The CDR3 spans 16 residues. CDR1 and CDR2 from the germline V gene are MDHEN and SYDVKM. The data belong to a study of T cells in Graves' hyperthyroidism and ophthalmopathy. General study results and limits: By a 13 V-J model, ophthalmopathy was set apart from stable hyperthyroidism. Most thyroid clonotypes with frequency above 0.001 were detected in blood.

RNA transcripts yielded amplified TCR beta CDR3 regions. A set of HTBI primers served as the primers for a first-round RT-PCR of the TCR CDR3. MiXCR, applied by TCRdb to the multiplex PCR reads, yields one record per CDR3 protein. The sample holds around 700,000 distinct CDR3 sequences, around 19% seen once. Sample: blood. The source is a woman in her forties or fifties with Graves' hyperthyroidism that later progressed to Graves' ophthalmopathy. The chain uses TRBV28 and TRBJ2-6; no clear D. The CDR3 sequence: CASSSPRFSGANVLTF. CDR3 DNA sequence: TGTGCCAGCAGTTCACCCCGGTTCTCTGGGGCCAACGTCCTGACTTTC.